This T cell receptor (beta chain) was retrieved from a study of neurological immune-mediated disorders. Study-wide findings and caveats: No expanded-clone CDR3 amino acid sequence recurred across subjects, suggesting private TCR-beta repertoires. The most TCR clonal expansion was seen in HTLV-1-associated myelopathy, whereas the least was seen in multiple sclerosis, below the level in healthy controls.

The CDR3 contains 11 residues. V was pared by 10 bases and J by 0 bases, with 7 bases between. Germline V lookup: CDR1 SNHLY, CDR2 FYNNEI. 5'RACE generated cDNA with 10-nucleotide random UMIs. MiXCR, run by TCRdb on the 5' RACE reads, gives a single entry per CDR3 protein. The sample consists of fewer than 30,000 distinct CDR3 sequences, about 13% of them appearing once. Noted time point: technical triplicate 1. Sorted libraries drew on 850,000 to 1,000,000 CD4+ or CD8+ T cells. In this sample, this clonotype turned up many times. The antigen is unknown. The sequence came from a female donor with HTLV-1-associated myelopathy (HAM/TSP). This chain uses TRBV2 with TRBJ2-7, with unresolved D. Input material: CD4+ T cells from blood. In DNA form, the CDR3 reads TGTGCCAACAGAGCCTCCTACGAGCAGTACTTC. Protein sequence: CANRASYEQYF.